This TCR beta chain originates from a study of blood T cell repertoires in COVID-19. Study details: T cells, B-cell-depleted T cells, or PBMCs supplied cDNA or gDNA.

This CDR3 is built from 14 residues. CDR1 and CDR2 (germline): KGHSH, LQKENI. Between the trimmed V and J ends, which lost 3 bases and 2 bases, there was a span of 11 bases. TCRdb's copy holds only in-frame clones and misses some; the assay was immunoSEQ multiplex PCR. Here the sample spans around 300,000 clones, around 85% being singletons. The sample consisted of PBMCs or T cells enriched from blood (not recorded which). The clonotype originates from a woman in her 50s who had recovered from COVID-19. The chain combines TRBV18 with TRBJ2-7; D may be TRBD2 (6 bases). The CDR3 nucleotides are TGTGCCAGCTCACCCGGGACTTCTACCTACGAGCAGTACTTC. Protein sequence: CASSPGTSTYEQYF. The full variable domain, rest sourced from reference TRBV18 and TRBJ2-7, is NAGVMQNPRHLVRRRGQEARLRCSPMKGHSHVYWYRQLPEEGLKFMVYLQKENIIDESGMPKERFSAEFPKEGPSILRIQQVVRGDSAAYFCASSPGTSTYEQYFGPGTRLTVT.